This entry lists 10 T cell receptor beta chains sequenced from one sample in a study of blood T cell repertoires in COVID-19. Libraries were prepared by immunoSEQ multiplex PCR; TCRdb keeps only in-frame clonotypes and omits some of them. The sample records tens of thousands of clones, roughly 80% being singletons. Sequencing was carried out using peripheral blood. The receptors come from a human donor in a cohort sampled during active COVID-19.

The chain employs TRBV4-2 and TRBJ2-5, with 7 bases aligning to TRBD2. Germline-derived CDR1 and CDR2 are LGHNA and YNFKEQ. This CDR3 has 17 amino acids. J lost 4 bases, V lost 5 bases, and 16 bases had no gene match. In DNA form, the CDR3 reads TGTGCCAGCAGCGCGTGGGGGGAGGGAGGGACCAGAGAGACCCAGTACTTC. It yields the protein CASSAWGEGGTRETQYF.

The rearrangement joins TRBV6-5 to TRBJ2-3; 8 bases are a match to TRBD2. Germline CDR1 and CDR2: MNHEY and SVGAGI. This CDR3 is built from 14 residues. The trim removed 6 bases at V and 3 bases at J, leaving 5 bases unmatched. The CDR3 protein is CASRRTGGTDTQYF. The CDR3, as DNA: TGTGCCAGCAGGAGGACGGGAGGGACAGATACGCAGTATTTT.

The V call is TRBV27, the J call TRBJ2-2, with 10 nucleotides matching TRBD1. CDR1 is MNHEY and CDR2 is SMNVEV in the germline V gene (reference sequence). The CDR3 sequence is 17 residues long. With V trimmed by 2 bases and J by 6 bases, 9 bases remained unmatched. CDR3 sequence: CASSLLVMTGGPGELFF. The CDR3 DNA reads as TGTGCCAGCAGTTTACTTGTAATGACAGGGGGCCCCGGGGAGCTGTTTTTT.

The genes are TRBV11-2 and TRBJ2-6, with D perhaps TRBD2 (5 bases). This CDR3 contains 17 residues. CDR1 and CDR2 (germline): SGHAT, FQNNGV. V was clipped by 4 bases and J by 0 bases, with 13 bases between them. The CDR3 nucleotides read TGTGCCAGCAGCTCACGCCCAACTAGCTCTGGGGCCAACGTCCTGACTTTC. Translated, it gives CASSSRPTSSGANVLTF.

The V and J genes are TRBV15 and TRBJ2-1, with D possibly matching TRBD1 (5 bases). The CDR3 spans 14 residues. The germline V and J ends were trimmed by 1 base and 7 bases, with 11 bases remaining between them. Germline V gene data show CDR1 as LNHNV and CDR2 as YYDKDF (reference sequence). The CDR3 sequence: CATSRGGSANEQFF. Here the CDR3 DNA reads TGTGCCACCAGCAGAGGGGGCTCCGCGAATGAGCAGTTCTTC.

The V gene is TRBV4-2, the J gene TRBJ2-2; the match to TRBD2 covers 9 bases. V lost 1 base and J lost 6; bases outside the gene matches: 12. The CDR3 is made up of 18 amino acids. CDR1 LGHNA and CDR2 YNFKEQ come from the germline V gene. CDR3 coding DNA: TGTGCCAGCAGCCAAGGCCGGGTGGCGGGAGGGACCGCCGGGGAGCTGTTTTTT. This gives the protein CASSQGRVAGGTAGELFF.

J is TRBJ2-5 and V is TRBV19, with TRBD2 matching 15 bases. Trimming at V came to 3 bases and at J to 5 bases, leaving 7 bases not matched to a gene. CDR3 length equals 17 residues. Germline CDR1 is LNHDA and CDR2 is SQIVND (reference sequence). This CDR3 reads CASSIRTSGRAQETQYF. The CDR3 coding sequence is TGTGCCAGTAGTATTCGGACTAGCGGGAGGGCCCAGGAGACCCAGTACTTC.

V and J are TRBV19 and TRBJ2-2; 10 bases line up with TRBD2. The CDR3 loop spans 20 amino acids. Germline V CDR1 and CDR2: LNHDA, SQIVND (reference sequence). Trimming took 4 bases from V and 2 from J; bases not matched to a gene: 16. The CDR3 protein is CASSTHWGRTSGLNTGELFF. The CDR3, as DNA: TGTGCCAGTAGTACCCATTGGGGAAGGACTAGCGGATTAAACACCGGGGAGCTGTTTTTT.

J is TRBJ2-2 and V is TRBV6-5; 7 nucleotides line up with TRBD1. The junction had 9 bases not matched to a gene; V was cut back by 4 bases and J by 7 bases. Germline V lookup: CDR1 MNHEY, CDR2 SVGAGI. This CDR3 comprises 15 residues. The CDR3 nucleotides are TGTGCCAGCAGTTCCAAGGGGGCAGGAGGCGGGGAGCTGTTTTTT. This gives the protein CASSSKGAGGGELFF.

The chain couples TRBV18 to TRBJ2-1, with TRBD1 identical over 9 bases. The CDR3 spans 15 residues. Germline trimming cut 4 bases from V and 4 bases from J; bases unmatched to any gene: 5. In germline, CDR1 is KGHSH, CDR2 LQKENI. The CDR3 reads CASSRQTGGYNEQFF. In nucleotides, the CDR3 is TGTGCCAGCTCACGACAGACAGGGGGTTACAATGAGCAGTTCTTC.